Listed here are 25 T cell receptor beta chains from one sample, sequenced in a study of CD8+CD57+ T cells in acquired aplastic anemia. Genomic DNA acted as the template from which TCR beta VDJ combination and CDR3 sequence profiling were carried out. One entry per CDR3 protein, called by TCRdb with MiXCR from the reads. This table has 150,000 to 200,000 distinct CDR3 sequences, 40% to 55% appearing once. Patients picked for sequencing had shown CD8+CD57+ cell expansion detected by flow cytometry. The sample consisted of sorted CD4+, CD8+, or CD8+CD57+ T cells (not recorded which) from PBMCs. The receptors derive from a human donor with aplastic anemia.

The genes are TRBV5-1 and TRBJ2-3; TRBD1 might be the D (7 bases). CDR3 length: 18 amino acids. V was pared by 0 bases and J by 2 bases, with 19 bases between. Germline assignment: CDR1 SGHRS and CDR2 YFSETQ. Written as DNA, the CDR3 is TGCGCCAGCAGCTTGGGAGACAGGGAGGTACGGGTCACAGATACGCAGTATTTT. Amino acids: CASSLGDREVRVTDTQYF.

As for this clonotype: At one of its ends the junction is not consistent with the germline gene, which may arise from a read error. The chain carries TRBV5-4 and TRBJ1-4, with D perhaps TRBD1 (6 bases). The CDR3 spans 15 residues. From germline, CDR1 is SGHNT and CDR2 YYREEE (reference sequence). The CDR3 DNA reads TGTGCCAGCAGCCCTCTAGCGGGACAAAATGAAGAACTGTTTTTT. This translates into CASSPLAGQNEELFF.

This clonotype has ten or more counts. The chain has TRBV3-1 and TRBJ1-1, with D uncertain. V was trimmed by 2 bases and J by 1 base, leaving 11 bases between them. The CDR3 runs 15 residues. Germline CDR1 and CDR2: LGHDT and YNNKEL (reference sequence). Here the CDR3 reads CASSQTSATNTEAFF. CDR3 DNA: TGTGCCAGCAGCCAAACGAGCGCGACGAACACTGAAGCTTTCTTT. Drawing the rest from reference TRBV3-1 and TRBJ1-1, the complete variable domain is DTAVSQTPKYLVTQMGNDKSIKCEQNLGHDTMYWYKQDSKKFLKIMFSYNNKELIINETVPNRFSPKSPDKAHLNLHINSLELGDSAVYFCASSQTSATNTEAFFGQGTRLTVV.

This chain links TRBV6-1 with TRBJ2-3; D gene unclear. Between the trimmed V and J ends, which lost 6 bases and 1 base, there was a span of 11 bases. Germline CDR1 MNHNS, CDR2 SASEGT. This CDR3 is built from 14 residues. In DNA form, the CDR3 reads TGTGCCAGCAGCCTCGCTATGGGCACAGATACGCAGTATTTT. Translated, it gives CASSLAMGTDTQYF.

This chain uses TRBV3-1 with TRBJ2-3; 8 bases are a match to TRBD2. This CDR3 has 16 residues. CDR1 is LGHDT, CDR2 YNNKEL, per germline (reference sequence). The ends lost 2 bases at V and 1 base at J; junction bases unmatched: 5. The CDR3 spells CASSQSREGGTDTQYF. CDR3 DNA: TGTGCCAGCAGCCAAAGTCGGGAGGGAGGCACAGATACGCAGTATTTT.

J is TRBJ2-7 and V is TRBV5-8; TRBD1 matches 10 bases. V lost 4 bases to trimming and J lost 3 bases; unmatched junction nucleotides: 7. CDR1 and CDR2 from the germline V gene are SGHTS and YDEGEE. This CDR3 has 15 residues. This CDR3 reads CASSPTGTGVYEQYV. In DNA, the CDR3 is TGTGCCAGCAGCCCTACCGGGACAGGGGTCTACGAGCAGTACGTC.

This clonotype has more than one count but fewer than ten. The CDR3 reads CAISDSGTGMPEAFF. The CDR3 bases are TGTGCCATCAGTGATTCCGGGACAGGGATGCCTGAAGCTTTCTTT. This sequence joins TRBV10-3 and TRBJ1-1, with 9 bases aligning to TRBD1. Looked up from germline, CDR1 is ENHRY and CDR2 is SYGVKD. The CDR3 is 15 amino acids. The junction had 8 bases not matched to a gene; V was cut back by 3 bases and J by 6 bases.

The gene calls are TRBV15 and TRBJ2-1; 7 positions agree with TRBD1. This CDR3 region has 13 residues. Germline lookup yields CDR1 LNHNV and CDR2 YYDKDF (reference sequence). The ends lost 1 base at V and 7 bases at J; junction bases unmatched: 1. The CDR3 DNA follows: TGTGCCACCAGCAGAGCGACAGGGAATGAGCAGTTCTTC. Its protein product is CATSRATGNEQFF.

The J gene is TRBJ2-3, the V gene TRBV20-1; D is ambiguous. The CDR3 runs 14 residues. Germline V gene lookup returns CDR1 DFQATT and CDR2 SNEGSKA (reference sequence). Deletions cut 0 bases from V and 1 base from J, with 8 bases between. CDR3 DNA sequence: TGCAGTGCTAGAGATCTCGGAGGCACAGATACGCAGTATTTT. Protein: CSARDLGGTDTQYF.

This rearrangement joins TRBV10-3 to TRBJ2-7, with D hard to call. The CDR3 totals 13 residues. The V end lost 2 bases, the J end lost 0 bases, and 5 bases lay between the germline ends. Germline assignment: CDR1 ENHRY and CDR2 SYGVKD. The CDR3: CAISEPPSYEQYF. In DNA, the CDR3 is TGTGCCATCAGTGAGCCGCCCTCCTACGAGCAGTACTTC.

The chain couples TRBV7-2 to TRBJ1-6; 8 bases match TRBD1. In germline, CDR1 is SGHTA, CDR2 FQGNSA. Trimming took 5 bases from V and 7 from J; bases not matched to a gene: 7. This CDR3 comprises 15 residues. The CDR3 sequence: CASSAPRQGNSPLHF. In DNA form, the CDR3 reads TGTGCCAGCAGCGCCCCGAGACAGGGGAATTCACCCCTCCACTTT.

This clonotype was seen at least ten times. The rearrangement joins TRBV7-8 to TRBJ2-3; perhaps D is TRBD1 or TRBD2 (5 bases each). Trimming took off 4 bases at V and 3 bases at J, with 14 bases between the two ends. From germline, CDR1 is SGHVS and CDR2 FQNEAQ. This CDR3 region has 15 residues. The CDR3 coding sequence is TGTGCCAGCAGCTACTTGGGGGTGGGTACAGATACGCAGTATTTT. It is translated as CASSYLGVGTDTQYF.

This clonotype has only a few counts. The chain links TRBV10-3 to TRBJ2-7; D may be TRBD1 (5 bases). Germline assignment: CDR1 ENHRY and CDR2 SYGVKD. There are 15 residues in the CDR3. V lost 0 bases and J 2 bases, leaving 11 bases between the germline ends. This CDR3 reads CAISESPGSPYEQYF. CDR3 in DNA: TGTGCCATCAGTGAGTCGCCAGGGTCCCCCTACGAGCAGTACTTC.

This clonotype was counted only a few times. The chain is built from TRBV29-1 and TRBJ2-7; 16 positions match TRBD2. Germline V gives CDR1 SQVTM, CDR2 ANQGSEA. The CDR3 runs 16 residues. With 4 bases clipped from V and 3 bases from J, the junction kept 6 bases outside the gene matches. The CDR3 spells CSVAGGLAGGIYEQYF. The CDR3 DNA is TGCAGCGTTGCCGGGGGACTAGCGGGGGGGATCTACGAGCAGTACTTC.

This clonotype appeared many times. V gene TRBV5-1 combines with J gene TRBJ2-1; D is ambiguous. Germline V gene sequence: CDR1 SGHRS, CDR2 YFSETQ. This CDR3 contains 14 residues. The V and J ends lost 1 base and 15 bases respectively, with 20 bases between them. CDR3 protein: CASSLSGYSGIWFF. Written as DNA, the CDR3 is TGCGCCAGCAGCTTGTCTGGGTATTCGGGCATTTGGTTCTTC.

This clonotype showed up many times. V and J are TRBV27 and TRBJ1-2; D gene uncertain. The germline V and J ends were trimmed by 0 bases and 4 bases, with 6 bases remaining between them. CDR1 and CDR2 (germline): MNHEY, SMNVEV (reference sequence). The CDR3 runs to 13 residues. CDR3 in amino acids: CASSLSRGYGYTF. The CDR3 DNA is TGTGCCAGCAGTTTATCGCGCGGCTATGGCTACACCTTC.

The rearrangement uses TRBV10-3 and TRBJ2-2, with no clear D. This CDR3 has 11 amino acids. Trimming pared 7 bases from V and 9 bases from J, leaving 9 bases between. CDR1 is ENHRY and CDR2 is SYGVKD in the germline V gene. This CDR3 is CAINTGRELFF. CDR3 nucleotides: TGTGCCATCAACACGGGCCGGGAGCTGTTTTTT.

The chain carries TRBV5-4 and TRBJ2-5; TRBD2 aligns across 15 bases. Germline V lookup: CDR1 SGHNT, CDR2 YYREEE (reference sequence). V dropped 4 bases and J dropped 1; count of bases not matched to a gene: 5. CDR3 size: 17 residues. The CDR3 loop reads CASSGTGLAGGQETQYF. In DNA, the CDR3 is TGTGCCAGCAGCGGGACGGGACTAGCGGGAGGCCAAGAGACCCAGTACTTC.

This clonotype has at least ten counts. The chain couples TRBV29-1 to TRBJ2-3; D call uncertain. Germline V CDR1 and CDR2: SQVTM, ANQGSEA. The CDR3 is made up of 13 amino acids. The CDR3 DNA reads TGCTCTTCCAGTTTTACGAACACAGATACGCAGTATTTT. Its protein is CSSSFTNTDTQYF.

The chain has TRBV3-1 and TRBJ2-2; 7 bases align to TRBD2. The CDR3 has 15 amino acids. From germline, CDR1 is LGHDT and CDR2 YNNKEL (reference sequence). Trimming at V came to 4 bases and at J to 6 bases, leaving 8 bases not matched to a gene. The CDR3 coding sequence is TGTGCCAGCAGCCGAAACGGGGGAGGGCCCGGGGAGCTGTTTTTT. The encoded protein is CASSRNGGGPGELFF.

This clonotype has a count of ten or more. The CDR3 DNA sequence: TGTGCCACCAGCAGAGATTATAACCAGGGGGCTTATAGCAATCAGCCCCAGCATTTT. Translation: CATSRDYNQGAYSNQPQHF. The chain employs TRBV15 and TRBJ1-5; 8 bases map to TRBD1. Germline assignment: CDR1 LNHNV and CDR2 YYDKDF (reference sequence). The J segment lost 0 bases and the V segment lost 0 bases, leaving 10 bases of the junction unmatched. The CDR3 is 19 amino acids.

The table lists this clonotype with many counts. The chain uses TRBV11-2 and TRBJ1-1; D not resolved. CDR3 size: 13 residues. From germline, CDR1 is SGHAT and CDR2 FQNNGV. V shed 5 bases and J shed 7 bases, with 14 bases lying between them. CDR3 region: CASSPLSRSEAFF. The CDR3, as DNA: TGTGCCAGCAGCCCGCTCTCGAGGAGTGAAGCTTTCTTT.

This chain links TRBV9 with TRBJ1-1, with 7 bases aligning to TRBD1. CDR3 length equals 15 residues. Unmatched junction bases numbered 16, after V lost 3 bases and J lost 11 bases. CDR1 and CDR2 (germline): SGDLS, YYNGEE. The CDR3 spells CASSAGTGQRKDAFF. The CDR3 region has the DNA TGTGCCAGCAGCGCCGGAACGGGACAGCGAAAGGACGCTTTCTTT.

This chain joins TRBV20-1 and TRBJ1-1; weak D call: TRBD1 (6 bases). CDR1 is DFQATT, CDR2 SNEGSKA, per germline (reference sequence). This CDR3 comprises 12 residues. V lost 3 bases and J lost 6, with 11 bases in between. CDR3 bases: TGCAGTGCTAGGCTCACAGGGTCTGAAGCTTTCTTT. Amino acid sequence: CSARLTGSEAFF.

This clonotype occurred once. This sequence joins TRBV24-1 and TRBJ2-3; weak D call: TRBD1 (6 bases). Germline CDR1 KGHDR, CDR2 SFDVKD. CDR3 size: 14 residues. Trimming removed 3 bases from V and 4 bases from J, with 10 bases in between. Here the CDR3 reads CATSDPYRADTQYF. CDR3 DNA sequence: TGTGCCACCAGTGATCCTTACAGGGCAGATACGCAGTATTTT.